The rows below give T cell receptor beta chains drawn from one sample of a study of blood T cell repertoires in COVID-19. The method was immunoSEQ multiplex PCR; TCRdb's version includes in-frame clones alone and lacks a portion of them. This sample carries roughly 300,000 clones, approximately 87% of them seen once, and the ten largest clones take approximately 5.3%. The sample consisted of PBMCs or T cells enriched from blood (not recorded which). The receptors here all came from a woman in her twenties or thirties who had recovered from COVID-19. Each CDR3 is given with its conserved first and last residue. The D gene is left open where the match is weak. A row's size may be missing; if present it is once, few, many or a size class.

CDR3nt: TGTGCCAGCAGCAACCAGGGTGGGGTTTCACCCCTCCACTTT
CDR3aa: CASSNQGGVSPLHF
v_gene: TRBV7-9
abundance: -
j_gene: TRBJ1-6
d_gene: -

CDR3nt: TGTGCCAGCAGTGTCAGGACAGGAGTAAATCAGCCCCAGCATTTT
CDR3aa: CASSVRTGVNQPQHF
v_gene: TRBV5-6
abundance: -
j_gene: TRBJ1-5
d_gene: TRBD1

CDR3nt: TGTGCCAGCAGCGTACAGGGAGGTAATTCACCCCTCCACTTT
CDR3aa: CASSVQGGNSPLHF
v_gene: TRBV9
abundance: -
j_gene: TRBJ1-6
d_gene: -

CDR3nt: TGTGCCAGCAGCTTACGAAACAGGGATGGCTACACCTTC
CDR3aa: CASSLRNRDGYTF
v_gene: TRBV7-3
abundance: -
j_gene: TRBJ1-2
d_gene: -

CDR3nt: TGTGCCAGCAGTCGGGGCTCTCCCGGGACAGGGGGTGATGGCTACACCTTC
CDR3aa: CASSRGSPGTGGDGYTF
v_gene: TRBV6-6
abundance: -
j_gene: TRBJ1-2
d_gene: TRBD1

CDR3nt: TGTGCCACCAGCAGAGATCGAGGGCAAGATACGCAGTATTTT
CDR3aa: CATSRDRGQDTQYF
v_gene: TRBV15
abundance: -
j_gene: TRBJ2-3
d_gene: -

CDR3nt: TGCGCCAGCAGCCAAGAAGTCGGGGAAACTAATGAAAAACTGTTTTTT
CDR3aa: CASSQEVGETNEKLFF
v_gene: TRBV4-3
abundance: once
j_gene: TRBJ1-4
d_gene: -

CDR3nt: TGTGCCAGCAGCCCGTTGCCGACAGGGGGCGCGTCTGGCTACACCTTC
CDR3aa: CASSPLPTGGASGYTF
v_gene: TRBV5-6
abundance: once
j_gene: TRBJ1-2
d_gene: TRBD1

CDR3nt: TGTGCCAGTAGTAGAGCGGTCTCTGGAAACACCATATATTTT
CDR3aa: CASSRAVSGNTIYF
v_gene: TRBV19
abundance: -
j_gene: TRBJ1-3
d_gene: -

CDR3nt: TGTGCCAGCAGTTTAATCAGACAGGAGCGTGGGGTTCTGATCTATGGCTACACCTTC
CDR3aa: CASSLIRQERGVLIYGYTF
v_gene: TRBV28
abundance: -
j_gene: TRBJ1-2
d_gene: -

CDR3nt: TGTGCCAGCAGTGTGGCCGGGGAGGTCCACGAGCAGTACTTC
CDR3aa: CASSVAGEVHEQYF
v_gene: TRBV2
abundance: -
j_gene: TRBJ2-7
d_gene: -

CDR3nt: TGTGCCAGTAGTATCGGGGTGTCAGCGAGCACTGAAGCTTTCTTT
CDR3aa: CASSIGVSASTEAFF
v_gene: TRBV19
abundance: -
j_gene: TRBJ1-1
d_gene: -

CDR3nt: TGTGCCAGCAGCTTAGCGATAGGGGAAAGCACAGATACGCAGTATTTT
CDR3aa: CASSLAIGESTDTQYF
v_gene: TRBV7-2
abundance: -
j_gene: TRBJ2-3
d_gene: -

CDR3nt: TGTGCCAGCAGATTTACAGGGGGCGTTGAGCAGTTCTTC
CDR3aa: CASRFTGGVEQFF
v_gene: TRBV6-5
abundance: -
j_gene: TRBJ2-1
d_gene: TRBD1

CDR3nt: TGTGCCAGCACCCCCGCGGGGAGGACTGAAGCTTTCTTT
CDR3aa: CASTPAGRTEAFF
v_gene: TRBV28
abundance: -
j_gene: TRBJ1-1
d_gene: -

CDR3nt: TGCGCCAGCAGCTTGGGAGGACAGAGCACAGATACGCAGTATTTT
CDR3aa: CASSLGGQSTDTQYF
v_gene: TRBV5-1
abundance: -
j_gene: TRBJ2-3
d_gene: -

CDR3nt: TGTGCCACCAGTGATTTTGGGGCCCAAAACAATGAGCAGTTCTTC
CDR3aa: CATSDFGAQNNEQFF
v_gene: TRBV24-1
abundance: -
j_gene: TRBJ2-1
d_gene: -

CDR3nt: TGTGCCAGCAGGCATCCTGGTCGGGAAACTGAAGCTTTCTTT
CDR3aa: CASRHPGRETEAFF
v_gene: TRBV11-2
abundance: -
j_gene: TRBJ1-1
d_gene: -

CDR3nt: TGTGCCAGCATCGGGGAAGAGCTGAACACTGAAGCTTTCTTT
CDR3aa: CASIGEELNTEAFF
v_gene: TRBV6-5
abundance: -
j_gene: TRBJ1-1
d_gene: -

CDR3nt: TGTGCCAGCAGTTACCCAGGACAGGGGTACAATGAGCAGTTCTTC
CDR3aa: CASSYPGQGYNEQFF
v_gene: TRBV6-5
abundance: once
j_gene: TRBJ2-1
d_gene: TRBD1

CDR3nt: TGCAGTGCGGAGGCCAGCCCCACTGAGTACTTC
CDR3aa: CSAEASPTEYF
v_gene: TRBV20-1
abundance: -
j_gene: TRBJ2-4
d_gene: -

CDR3nt: TGCAGCGGGATCGAAGGGACAGGGGTCGGGGAGCTGTTTTTT
CDR3aa: CSGIEGTGVGELFF
v_gene: TRBV29-1
abundance: -
j_gene: TRBJ2-2
d_gene: TRBD1

CDR3nt: TGTGCCAGCAGCAGTAGCGGGGAGGGCACAGATACGCAGTATTTT
CDR3aa: CASSSSGEGTDTQYF
v_gene: TRBV3-1/TRBV3-2
abundance: -
j_gene: TRBJ2-3
d_gene: TRBD2

CDR3nt: TGTGCCAGCAGAGGACAGGGGGCCTGGGATAGCAATCAGCCCCAGCATTTT
CDR3aa: CASRGQGAWDSNQPQHF
v_gene: TRBV2
abundance: -
j_gene: TRBJ1-5
d_gene: TRBD1

CDR3nt: TGTGCCACCAGCAGAGGTGGGACAGAAGAGACCCAGTACTTC
CDR3aa: CATSRGGTEETQYF
v_gene: TRBV15
abundance: -
j_gene: TRBJ2-5
d_gene: TRBD1

CDR3nt: TGTGCCAGCAGCTCGATACTGGGGCCCCCGGGCACAGATACGCAGTATTTT
CDR3aa: CASSSILGPPGTDTQYF
v_gene: TRBV13
abundance: -
j_gene: TRBJ2-3
d_gene: -

CDR3nt: TGTGCCAGCAGACCTACCTCGGACTGGCGCACAGATACGCAGTATTTT
CDR3aa: CASRPTSDWRTDTQYF
v_gene: TRBV27
abundance: -
j_gene: TRBJ2-3
d_gene: -

CDR3nt: TGCGCCAGCAGCCAAGATAGAGGGTCCATCTACGAGCAGTACTTC
CDR3aa: CASSQDRGSIYEQYF
v_gene: TRBV4-3
abundance: few
j_gene: TRBJ2-7
d_gene: -

CDR3nt: TGTGCCAGCAGTTACGGCCTTCTGGAGCAGTACTTC
CDR3aa: CASSYGLLEQYF
v_gene: TRBV6-2/TRBV6-3
abundance: -
j_gene: TRBJ2-7
d_gene: -

CDR3nt: TGCGCCAGCAGCCAACTGCAGGGATATGGCTACACCTTC
CDR3aa: CASSQLQGYGYTF
v_gene: TRBV4-1
abundance: -
j_gene: TRBJ1-2
d_gene: -

CDR3nt: TGTGCCAGCAGTGAAGGGAGGCTATGGGATACGCAGTATTTT
CDR3aa: CASSEGRLWDTQYF
v_gene: TRBV2
abundance: -
j_gene: TRBJ2-3
d_gene: -

CDR3nt: TGTGCCAGCAATAAGGGGCAAGGCAATCAGCCCCAGCATTTT
CDR3aa: CASNKGQGNQPQHF
v_gene: TRBV6-5
abundance: -
j_gene: TRBJ1-5
d_gene: -